A single sample gave rise to the 10 T cell receptor beta chains below, sequenced in a study of shared clonotypes between healthy human individuals. Using immunoSEQ multiplex PCR, the repertoire was profiled, and TCRdb retains in-frame clones only, with some absent. This table has roughly 660,000 clones, 80% to 95% appearing once. Sequences were obtained from memory CD8+ T cells from PBMCs. Subset meaning: CD45RO+ cells pooled with CCR7-negative TemRA cells. The receptors come from a man between 18 and 29 years old in good health. Some clones in this sample may be carry-over from other donors' samples.

The V and J genes are TRBV27 and TRBJ2-1; no definite D call. The CDR3 is 13 residues long. Per germline, CDR1 MNHEY and CDR2 SMNVEV (reference sequence). Deletions cut 5 bases from V and 7 bases from J, with 12 bases between. The CDR3 DNA reads as TGTGCCAGCAGTCCCCGAATGGAGAATGAGCAGTTCTTC. Translated: CASSPRMENEQFF.

The V gene is TRBV7-9, the J gene TRBJ1-2; weak D call: TRBD1 (5 bases). Trimming shortened V by 5 bases and J by 7 bases, and 11 bases separated the two germline ends. Germline CDR1 reads SEHNR; CDR2 reads FQNEAQ (reference sequence). This CDR3 comprises 12 residues. The CDR3 DNA sequence: TGTGCCAGCAGCCCACGGGGGGGTGGCTACACCTTC. Its protein is CASSPRGGGYTF.

The count of this clone is one. Just one base apart from a much larger clone, this may be a read error. This chain links TRBV9 with TRBJ2-5; the D is unclear. The germline V gene has CDR1 SGDLS and CDR2 YYNGEE. The ends were cut back, 4 bases at V and 1 base at J, with 2 bases in the middle. The CDR3 is 11 residues long. DNA for the CDR3: TGTGCCAGCAGCCTCCAAGAGACCCAGTACTTC. Protein sequence: CASSLQETQYF. The full variable domain, with the rest looked up from reference TRBV9 and TRBJ2-5, is DSGVTQTPKHLITATGQRVTLRCSPRSGDLSVYWYQQSLDQGLQFLIQYYNGEERAKGNILERFSAQQFPDLHSELNLSSLELGDSALYFCASSLQETQYFGPGTRLLVL.

The CDR3, as DNA: TGTGCCAGTAGTCGGACCAGCCTCAATGAGCAGTTCTTC. Translating it yields CASSRTSLNEQFF. This rearrangement joins TRBV19 to TRBJ2-1; no clear D. Germline V CDR1 and CDR2: LNHDA, SQIVND (reference sequence). V shed 5 bases and J shed 6 bases, with 11 bases lying between them. CDR3 length: 13 amino acids.

The chain links TRBV6-5 to TRBJ2-5; D gene ambiguous. Germline lookup yields CDR1 MNHEY and CDR2 SVGAGI. The CDR3 has 13 amino acids. V was shortened by 10 bases and J by 1 base, with 13 bases between the two germline ends. The CDR3 DNA reads as TGTGCCACCCACAAGGTCATCCAAGAGACCCAGTACTTC. It specifies CATHKVIQETQYF.

The DNA for the CDR3 is TGTGCCAGCAGCAAAGGACCCCTAGCGGGAGACCGACCCTACGAGCAGTACTTC. Its translation is CASSKGPLAGDRPYEQYF. The chain uses TRBV21-1 and TRBJ2-7; no DNA check was done on the table's D call, TRBD2. TRBV21-1 is assigned pseudogene status. The CDR3 consists of 18 residues.

V and J are TRBV5-6 and TRBJ1-2, with D possibly TRBD1 on 5 matching bases. This CDR3 has 15 residues. V lost 4 bases and J 1 base, leaving 14 bases between the germline ends. Germline V gene lookup returns CDR1 SGHDT and CDR2 YYEEEE. The CDR3 DNA follows: TGTGCCAGCAGCCCCTATACCGGGGGTAACTATGGCTACACCTTC. Encoded protein: CASSPYTGGNYGYTF.

The chain employs TRBV2 and TRBJ2-6; D uncertain. The CDR3 extends over 14 amino acids. Per the germline V gene, CDR1 is SNHLY and CDR2 is FYNNEI. Trimming took off 8 bases at V and 0 bases at J, with 8 bases between the two ends. CDR3 nucleotide sequence: TGTGCCAGCTTAGGTAACTCTGGGGCCAACGTCCTGACTTTC. This sequence encodes CASLGNSGANVLTF.

This rearrangement joins TRBV5-8 to TRBJ2-1, with TRBD2 matching 8 bases. Germline loops: CDR1 SGHTS, CDR2 YDEGEE. This CDR3 spans 16 amino acids. The junction had 9 bases not matched to a gene; V was cut back by 7 bases and J by 0 bases. The CDR3, as DNA: TGTGCCAGCGGTCTCGGGGGGGGTCCCTCCTACAATGAGCAGTTCTTC. Its protein is CASGLGGGPSYNEQFF.

V is TRBV5-6 and J is TRBJ2-1; tentatively, D is TRBD2 (7 bases). Germline CDR1 and CDR2: SGHDT and YYEEEE. The CDR3 totals 16 residues. Trimming removed 0 bases at V and 1 base at J, with 11 bases between. The chain's CDR3 is CASSLGGGGSYNEQFF. The CDR3 DNA reads as TGTGCCAGCAGCTTGGGCGGGGGCGGATCCTACAATGAGCAGTTCTTC. Combining the CDR3 with reference TRBV5-6 and TRBJ2-1 gives the whole variable domain DAGVTQSPTHLIKTRGQQVTLRCSPKSGHDTVSWYQQALGQGPQFIFQYYEEEERQRGNFPDRFSGHQFPNYSSELNVNALLLGDSALYLCASSLGGGGSYNEQFFGPGTRLTVL.